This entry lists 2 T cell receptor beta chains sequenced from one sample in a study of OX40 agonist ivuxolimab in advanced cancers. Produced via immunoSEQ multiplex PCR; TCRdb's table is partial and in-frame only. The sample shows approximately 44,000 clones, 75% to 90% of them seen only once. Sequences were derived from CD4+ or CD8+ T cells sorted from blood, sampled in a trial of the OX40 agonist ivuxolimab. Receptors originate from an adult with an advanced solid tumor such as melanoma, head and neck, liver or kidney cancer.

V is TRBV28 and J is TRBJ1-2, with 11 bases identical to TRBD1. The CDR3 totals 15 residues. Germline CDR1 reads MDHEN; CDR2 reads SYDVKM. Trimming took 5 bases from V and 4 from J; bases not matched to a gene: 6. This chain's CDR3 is CASSPWTGGLYGYTF. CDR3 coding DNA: TGTGCCAGCAGTCCTTGGACAGGGGGCCTCTATGGCTACACCTTC.

CDR3 protein: CASSERQNTEAFF. DNA for the CDR3: TGCGCCAGCAGTGAACGACAGAACACTGAAGCTTTCTTT. The gene calls are TRBV10-1 and TRBJ1-1; D gene ambiguous. In germline, CDR1 is WNHNN, CDR2 SYGVQD (reference sequence). The CDR3 consists of 13 residues. The germline V and J ends were trimmed by 3 bases and 1 base, with 6 bases remaining between them.